This entry lists 15 T cell receptor beta chains sequenced from one sample in a study of CD8 T cells in ankylosing spondylitis. These receptors are not linked to any known antigen. TCRdb itself ran the 5' RACE reads through MiXCR, one entry per CDR3 protein. The sample shows more than 650,000 distinct CDR3 sequences, 12% of them seen only once. Study outcomes and limitations: A TCR beta motif made of eight highly homologous variants seemed typical of ankylosing spondylitis blood.

The sample taken for sequencing was blood, either unsorted or a sorted T cell fraction (not recorded which). Receptors originate from a male donor with ankylosing spondylitis.

The table lists this clonotype with a few counts. The rearrangement links TRBV6-1 to TRBJ1-4; no clear D. The CDR3 runs 13 residues. V was pared by 6 bases and J by 4 bases, with 9 bases between. Germline CDR1 is MNHNS and CDR2 is SASEGT. Written as DNA, the CDR3 is TGTGCCAGCAGCGCGTACTTTAATGAAAAACTGTTTTTT. Protein product: CASSAYFNEKLFF.

The J gene is TRBJ2-1, the V gene TRBV11-1; 8 bases fit TRBD2. This CDR3 contains 17 residues. J was trimmed by 4 bases and V by 5 bases; bases with no gene match: 13. The germline CDR1 and CDR2 sequences are SGHAT and FQDESV (reference sequence). In nucleotides, the CDR3 is TGTGCCAGCAGCCTTACTGGGGGCCGGGGGGGGTACAATGAGCAGTTCTTC. It codes for CASSLTGGRGGYNEQFF. The entire variable domain, with the rest obtained from reference TRBV11-1 and TRBJ2-1, is as follows: EAEVAQSPRYKITEKSQAVAFWCDPISGHATLYWYRQILGQGPELLVQFQDESVVDDSQLPKDRFSAERLKGVDSTLKIQPAELGDSAMYLCASSLTGGRGGYNEQFFGPGTRLTVL.

This clonotype was counted between two and nine times. The V call is TRBV9, the J call TRBJ1-2; D uncertain. Germline V CDR1 and CDR2: SGDLS, YYNGEE. V lost 5 bases to trimming and J lost 1 base, with 6 bases between them. The CDR3 loop spans 12 amino acids. This chain's CDR3 is CASSDINYGYTF. The CDR3 coding sequence is TGTGCCAGCAGTGATATTAACTATGGCTACACCTTC.

There are a few counts of this clonotype. The chain has TRBV9 and TRBJ2-7, with 8 nucleotides matching TRBD1. Germline CDR1 SGDLS, CDR2 YYNGEE. This CDR3 spans 15 amino acids. Losses at the gene ends were 0 bases for V and 2 bases for J; bases not matched to a gene: 4. In DNA form, the CDR3 reads TGTGCCAGCAGCGTAGGCACAGGGGGTCCCTACGAGCAGTACTTC. It codes for CASSVGTGGPYEQYF.

This chain connects TRBV29-1 to TRBJ1-2; D remains unclear. CDR1 SQVTM and CDR2 ANQGSEA come from the germline V gene. V was cut by 6 bases and J by 1 base, with 15 bases left in between. The CDR3 spans 14 residues. CDR3: CSVPMPPSNYGYTF. DNA of the CDR3: TGCAGCGTGCCCATGCCCCCCAGTAACTATGGCTACACCTTC. The full variable domain, its missing parts supplied by reference TRBV29-1 and TRBJ1-2, is SAVISQKPSRDICQRGTSLTIQCQVDSQVTMMFWYRQQPGQSLTLIATANQGSEATYESGFVIDKFPISRPNLTFSTLTVSNMSPEDSSIYLCSVPMPPSNYGYTFGSGTRLTVV.

This rearrangement joins TRBV28 to TRBJ2-3; D perhaps matches TRBD2 (7 bases). Germline V gives CDR1 MDHEN, CDR2 SYDVKM. V shed 7 bases and J shed 8 bases, with 22 bases lying between them. CDR3 size: 15 residues. CDR3 in amino acids: CASITRGGAIGTQYF. Here the CDR3 DNA reads TGTGCCAGCATAACGAGGGGGGGGGCCATCGGTACGCAGTATTTT.

This clonotype was found many times. In DNA form, the CDR3 reads TGCAGTGCTAGAGTCAAAGCCTCTTACGAGCAGTACTTC. Translated, it gives CSARVKASYEQYF. This rearrangement joins TRBV20-1 to TRBJ2-7; D remains unclear. Germline V gives CDR1 DFQATT, CDR2 SNEGSKA (reference sequence). The CDR3 has 13 residues. V was pared by 1 base and J by 4 bases, with 11 bases between.

The CDR3 DNA reads TGCGCCAGCAGCTTGTGGGGGTTCCAAGAGACCCAGTACTTC. It is translated as CASSLWGFQETQYF. The chain joins TRBV5-1 to TRBJ2-5, with D tentatively TRBD1 or TRBD2 (5 bases each). Trimming left V 1 base short and J 1 base short, with 8 bases between. Germline V gives CDR1 SGHRS, CDR2 YFSETQ. CDR3 length: 14 amino acids.

CDR3 nucleotide sequence: TGTGCCAGCAGCCACCCCCGGATGGAGGGCTACACCTTC. Protein: CASSHPRMEGYTF. The chain couples TRBV4-2 to TRBJ1-2; D is ambiguous. This CDR3 comprises 13 residues. Germline V gives CDR1 LGHNA, CDR2 YNFKEQ. Between the trimmed V and J ends, which lost 3 bases and 8 bases, there was a span of 13 bases.

In its sample, this clonotype was seen many times. V and J are TRBV12-3 or TRBV12-4 and TRBJ2-7, with D possibly matching TRBD1 (5 bases). This CDR3 has 16 residues. The V end lost 5 bases, the J end lost 2 bases, and 19 bases lay between the germline ends. The CDR3 here is CASSRGVGTGTYEQYF. DNA of the CDR3: TGTGCCAGCAGTCGTGGGGTGGGCACAGGAACCTACGAGCAGTACTTC.

The chain joins TRBV30 to TRBJ2-1; D ambiguous. V lost 2 bases, J lost 0 bases, and 11 bases lay in between. This CDR3 has 15 residues. Germline CDR1 and CDR2: GTSNPN and SVGIG (reference sequence). The DNA for the CDR3 is TGTGCCTGGAGTCATAGCTGGAGCTCCTACAATGAGCAGTTCTTC. This sequence encodes CAWSHSWSSYNEQFF.

The V and J genes are TRBV5-6 and TRBJ2-7; D remains unclear. Germline V gene lookup returns CDR1 SGHDT and CDR2 YYEEEE. The CDR3 loop spans 13 amino acids. V lost 1 base and J lost 3, with 8 bases in between. The CDR3 loop is CASSLSWGYEQYF. The DNA of the CDR3 is TGTGCCAGCAGCTTGAGTTGGGGCTACGAGCAGTACTTC.

J is TRBJ2-3 and V is TRBV24-1; D possibly corresponds to TRBD2 (5 bases). Trimming removed 5 bases at V and 4 bases at J, with 15 bases between. The CDR3 sequence is 15 residues long. Germline V lookup: CDR1 KGHDR, CDR2 SFDVKD. The chain's CDR3 is CATSGQLGGPDTQYF. DNA of the CDR3: TGTGCCACCAGTGGTCAGCTCGGAGGCCCAGATACGCAGTATTTT.

This clonotype was seen repeatedly, ten times or more. The chain combines TRBV20-1 with TRBJ2-5; D gene ambiguous. The CDR3 spans 12 residues. The germline CDR1 and CDR2 sequences are DFQATT and SNEGSKA (reference sequence). V lost 0 bases to trimming and J lost 5 bases, with 7 bases between them. CDR3: CSARDFSETQYF. Here the CDR3 DNA reads TGCAGTGCTAGAGATTTTTCGGAGACCCAGTACTTC.

V is TRBV9 and J is TRBJ1-3; D unresolved. Per the germline V gene, CDR1 is SGDLS and CDR2 is YYNGEE. Deletions cut 0 bases from V and 0 bases from J, with 10 bases between. CDR3 length: 16 amino acids. CDR3 sequence (DNA): TGTGCCAGCAGCGTAGGACAAGTCCTCTCTGGAAACACCATATATTTT. This codes for CASSVGQVLSGNTIYF. Filled out from reference TRBV9 and TRBJ1-3, the complete variable domain reads DSGVTQTPKHLITATGQRVTLRCSPRSGDLSVYWYQQSLDQGLQFLIQYYNGEERAKGNILERFSAQQFPDLHSELNLSSLELGDSALYFCASSVGQVLSGNTIYFGEGSWLTVV.